A single sample gave rise to the 28 T cell receptor beta chains below, sequenced in a study of shared T cell receptors in the human thymus. Assay: immunoSEQ multiplex PCR; the TCRdb copy retains only in-frame clones and omits some. The data contain roughly 550,000 clones, around 82% of them seen just once; the ten biggest clones take up roughly 0.013%. These data were also reused for a study on human thymus T cells.

Sequences were obtained from thymocytes. The receptors were gathered from a boy younger than two with a congenital heart defect.

The V gene is TRBV4-3, the J gene TRBJ2-7; a weak D match, TRBD1 (6 bases). The CDR3 runs 15 residues. V shed 0 bases and J shed 5 bases, with 14 bases lying between them. Germline V gene lookup returns CDR1 LGHNA and CDR2 YSLEER. Here the CDR3 DNA reads TGCGCCAGCAGCCAAGAAGTTAACAGGGCCCACGAGCAGTACTTC. It encodes CASSQEVNRAHEQYF.

J is TRBJ2-7 and V is TRBV7-2; TRBD1 agrees at 8 bases. The CDR3 is 14 amino acids. J gave up 3 bases and V 0 bases, and 1 base lay outside the gene matches. Germline CDR1 SGHTA, CDR2 FQGNSA. CDR3 residues: CASSLAQGVYEQYF. The DNA of the CDR3 is TGTGCCAGCAGCTTAGCACAGGGGGTCTACGAGCAGTACTTC. Combining the CDR3 with reference TRBV7-2 and TRBJ2-7 gives the whole variable domain GAGVSQSPSNKVTEKGKDVELRCDPISGHTALYWYRQSLGQGLEFLIYFQGNSAPDKSGLPSDRFSAERTGGSVSTLTIQRTQQEDSAVYLCASSLAQGVYEQYFGPGTRLTVT.

This clone showed up just once. V gene TRBV27 combines with J gene TRBJ2-7, with a weak D call TRBD1 (6 bases). Germline V gene data show CDR1 as MNHEY and CDR2 as SMNVEV (reference sequence). This CDR3 contains 14 residues. V shed 5 bases and J shed 2 bases, with 13 bases lying between them. CDR3 sequence: CASSPGWGPYEQYF. The CDR3 DNA reads TGTGCCAGCAGTCCAGGGTGGGGGCCCTACGAGCAGTACTTC.

The chain links TRBV6-4 to TRBJ2-3; 7 bases align to TRBD2. The junction had 9 bases not matched to a gene; V was cut back by 3 bases and J by 0 bases. This CDR3 comprises 17 residues. Per the germline V gene, CDR1 is MRHNA and CDR2 is SNTAGT. The CDR3 DNA sequence: TGTGCCAGCAGTGAGGGGAGCGGGAATATCAGCACAGATACGCAGTATTTT. Its protein is CASSEGSGNISTDTQYF.

The V call is TRBV5-1, the J call TRBJ2-7; weak D call: TRBD2 (5 bases). Per germline, CDR1 SGHRS and CDR2 YFSETQ. Trimming stripped 0 bases from V and 2 bases from J, with 15 bases between. The length of the CDR3 is 16 residues. The CDR3 loop reads CASSLAVASLAYEQYF. As DNA, the CDR3 is TGCGCCAGCAGCTTGGCCGTGGCTAGCTTAGCCTACGAGCAGTACTTC.

The V call is TRBV5-1, the J call TRBJ2-1; no clear D gene. The CDR3 spans 12 residues. The ends were cut back, 3 bases at V and 8 bases at J, with 9 bases in the middle. Germline assignment: CDR1 SGHRS and CDR2 YFSETQ. The CDR3 DNA follows: TGCGCCAGCAGCTGGCGGTCGCATGAGCAGTTCTTC. Translation gives CASSWRSHEQFF.

The table lists this clone with a count of one. This chain links TRBV6-6 with TRBJ2-5; TRBD2 matches 10 bases. With 5 bases clipped from V and 7 bases from J, the junction kept 13 bases outside the gene matches. From germline, CDR1 is MNHNY and CDR2 SVGAGI (reference sequence). The CDR3 length is 16 residues. The CDR3 DNA reads TGTGCCAGCAGTACACTTAGCGGGAGGAGATTGGTGACCCAGTACTTC. Protein: CASSTLSGRRLVTQYF.

The chain employs TRBV11-3 and TRBJ2-1; D remains ambiguous. Germline V gives CDR1 SGHNT, CDR2 YENEEA. This CDR3 has 13 amino acids. V lost 1 base and J 9 bases, leaving 10 bases between the germline ends. The CDR3 reads CASSLGRHIEQFF. The CDR3 nucleotides read TGTGCCAGCAGCTTAGGGCGGCACATTGAGCAGTTCTTC.

J is TRBJ2-3 and V is TRBV5-1; TRBD1 agrees at 8 bases. V was clipped by 0 bases and J by 7 bases; unmatched bases: 19. The CDR3 extends over 19 amino acids. Looked up from germline, CDR1 is SGHRS and CDR2 is YFSETQ. DNA of the CDR3: TGCGCCAGCAGCTTGGGCCAGGGGGCCTTCACCATCCTCGATCATACGCAGTATTTT. It yields the protein CASSLGQGAFTILDHTQYF.

This clone was seen only a few times. The J gene is TRBJ2-5, the V gene TRBV12-5; 7 bases agree with TRBD1. J lost 5 bases, V lost 3 bases, and 3 bases had no gene match. Germline assignment: CDR1 LGHNT and CDR2 FRNRAP. This CDR3 comprises 13 residues. The CDR3 nucleotides are TGTGCTAGTGGTTTTGACAGGGTGGAGACCCAGTACTTC. Encoded protein: CASGFDRVETQYF.

The chain links TRBV10-3 to TRBJ1-2, with D unresolved. CDR1 is ENHRY and CDR2 is SYGVKD in the germline V gene. V gave up 10 bases and J gave up 10 bases, with 16 bases separating them. CDR3 length equals 11 residues. The CDR3 DNA reads TGTGCCACCGGATGGCACGGACTCTACACCTTC. Translating it yields CATGWHGLYTF.

This clone came up a few times. The V and J genes are TRBV4-2 and TRBJ2-3, with 10 bases that match TRBD2. The CDR3 runs 17 residues. Trimming cost V 3 bases and J 0 bases; bases outside gene matches: 6. Germline CDR1 reads LGHNA; CDR2 reads YNFKEQ. CDR3 bases: TGTGCCAGCAGCCAGAGGACTAGCGGCTGTAGCACAGATACGCAGTATTTT. Translated, it gives CASSQRTSGCSTDTQYF.

The chain has TRBV14 and TRBJ2-7; 7 bases line up with TRBD1. CDR1 SGHDN and CDR2 FVKESK come from the germline V gene. The V gene end was trimmed by 3 bases and the J gene end by 3 bases; junction bases not matched to a gene: 14. There are 17 residues in the CDR3. The CDR3 region is CASSHHMGDSQYYEQYF. Written as DNA, the CDR3 is TGTGCCAGCAGCCACCATATGGGGGACAGCCAATACTACGAGCAGTACTTC.

In this sample, this clone turned up a few times. The chain combines TRBV19 with TRBJ1-2; no clear D. The length of the CDR3 is 11 residues. Germline V gene lookup returns CDR1 LNHDA and CDR2 SQIVND (reference sequence). Trimming took 7 bases from V and 8 from J, leaving 11 bases between them. The CDR3 spells CASKGARGYTF. In DNA form, the CDR3 reads TGTGCCAGTAAAGGCGCCAGGGGCTACACCTTC.

This clone was counted a single time. V and J are TRBV19 and TRBJ1-1; the match to TRBD1 covers 10 bases. V was pared by 5 bases and J by 4 bases, with 10 bases of the junction left unmatched. This CDR3 region has 16 residues. Germline lookup yields CDR1 LNHDA and CDR2 SQIVND (reference sequence). In nucleotides, the CDR3 is TGTGCCAGTAGTGACAGGGGGCGAGTCCGCAGCACTGAAGCTTTCTTT. Encoded protein: CASSDRGRVRSTEAFF.

The genes are TRBV29-1 and TRBJ2-1; TRBD2 agrees at 9 bases. This CDR3 is built from 14 residues. V was clipped by 4 bases and J by 2 bases; unmatched bases: 3. The germline gives CDR1 SQVTM, CDR2 ANQGSEA. CDR3 protein: CSVVSGRPYNEQFF. Here the CDR3 DNA reads TGCAGCGTTGTTAGCGGGAGACCCTACAATGAGCAGTTCTTC.

This chain connects TRBV30 to TRBJ1-1; tentative D call: TRBD1 (5 bases). Looked up from germline, CDR1 is GTSNPN and CDR2 is SVGIG (reference sequence). This CDR3 has 15 residues. The V end lost 4 bases, the J end lost 0 bases, and 15 bases lay between the germline ends. The CDR3 region is CAWIPRGHLNTEAFF. The CDR3 DNA sequence: TGTGCCTGGATCCCCAGAGGACACTTGAACACTGAAGCTTTCTTT.

This clone came up once. The rearrangement uses TRBV5-1 and TRBJ1-6; TRBD1 is a possible D gene (5 bases). Germline assignment: CDR1 SGHRS and CDR2 YFSETQ. CDR3 length: 17 residues. Trimming cost V 4 bases and J 0 bases, with 14 bases left between them. The CDR3 DNA is TGCGCCAGCAGCCCTGGAGGGACGAGCTCCTATAATTCACCCCTCCACTTT. Its translation is CASSPGGTSSYNSPLHF.

This clone was seen a few times. This chain uses TRBV7-9 with TRBJ1-1; TRBD1 matches at 7 bases. Germline values: CDR1 SEHNR, CDR2 FQNEAQ (reference sequence). This CDR3 has 14 amino acids. The trim removed 5 bases at V and 0 bases at J, leaving 3 bases unmatched. CDR3 sequence reads: CASSQGGLNTEAFF. CDR3 nucleotide sequence: TGTGCCAGCAGCCAAGGGGGCCTGAACACTGAAGCTTTCTTT.

V and J are TRBV4-2 and TRBJ2-7; no firm D call. V lost 1 base and J lost 4, with 14 bases in between. CDR3 length: 15 amino acids. Germline V CDR1 and CDR2: LGHNA, YNFKEQ. The CDR3 region has the DNA TGTGCCAGCAGCCAAGTTATAGTCCCCCTTTACGAGCAGTACTTC. It specifies CASSQVIVPLYEQYF.

V gene TRBV5-4 combines with J gene TRBJ2-1, with 12 nucleotides matching TRBD2. CDR3 size: 19 residues. Trimming at V came to 3 bases and at J to 0 bases, leaving 10 bases not matched to a gene. Germline V gene data show CDR1 as SGHNT and CDR2 as YYREEE (reference sequence). The CDR3 nucleotides are TGTGCCAGCAGCTGCCTAACTAGCGGGAGGCCTCGCTCCTACAATGAGCAGTTCTTC. It codes for CASSCLTSGRPRSYNEQFF.

The gene calls are TRBV30 and TRBJ2-1, with 9 bases lining up with TRBD2. This CDR3 region has 16 residues. V trimming: 5 bases; J trimming: 1 base; junction bases outside the gene matches: 9. CDR1 GTSNPN and CDR2 SVGIG come from the germline V gene (reference sequence). The CDR3 DNA reads as TGTGCCTGGGGACCAGAGACTAGCGGATCCTACAATGAGCAGTTCTTC. Translated, it gives CAWGPETSGSYNEQFF.

This sequence joins TRBV30 and TRBJ2-1, with TRBD2 matching over 12 bases. V shed 4 bases, J shed 8 bases, and the junction held 3 bases outside the gene matches. CDR3 length: 13 residues. Germline V gives CDR1 GTSNPN, CDR2 SVGIG (reference sequence). CDR3 nucleotide sequence: TGTGCCTGGATTCTAGCGGGAGGGGATGAGCAGTTCTTC. It specifies CAWILAGGDEQFF.

V usage is TRBV18 and J usage is TRBJ2-7, with 9 bases identical to TRBD2. The J segment lost 6 bases and the V segment lost 2 bases, leaving 8 bases of the junction unmatched. There are 15 residues in the CDR3. Germline V gene data show CDR1 as KGHSH and CDR2 as LQKENI. CDR3 DNA sequence: TGTGCCAGCTCACCAGTGCCGGGACTAGCTAGCGAGCAGTACTTC. Translated, it gives CASSPVPGLASEQYF.

This clone was found a few times. This chain uses TRBV11-2 with TRBJ2-5; 15 bases are a match to TRBD2. V shed 5 bases, J shed 4 bases, and the junction held 11 bases outside the gene matches. This CDR3 spans 18 amino acids. The germline gives CDR1 SGHAT, CDR2 FQNNGV. CDR3 in amino acids: CASSPRTSGRAWGETQYF. CDR3 coding DNA: TGTGCCAGCAGCCCTAGGACTAGCGGGAGGGCCTGGGGAGAGACCCAGTACTTC.

Concerning this clone: Sequence at one end of the junction differs from germline and may be a read error. This chain uses TRBV5-4 with TRBJ2-1; TRBD2 agrees at 10 bases. The CDR3 is 15 amino acids. CDR1 SGHNT and CDR2 YYREEE come from the germline V gene (reference sequence). The CDR3 here is CAGSFTLAGDNEQFF. As DNA, the CDR3 is TGTGCCGGCAGCTTCACGCTAGCGGGAGACAATGAGCAGTTCTTC.

This clone came up a few times. V gene TRBV4-3 combines with J gene TRBJ2-7; 8 bases align to TRBD2. V was pared by 0 bases and J by 7 bases, with 8 bases of the junction left unmatched. Germline V gene data show CDR1 as LGHNA and CDR2 as YSLEER. The CDR3 covers 15 residues. CDR3 nucleotides: TGCGCCAGCAGCCAAGAAACGGGAGGGAGAGGGGAGCAGTACTTC. The encoded protein is CASSQETGGRGEQYF.

The gene calls are TRBV6-5 and TRBJ2-7; 8 bases match TRBD1. V trimming: 5 bases; J trimming: 2 bases; junction bases outside the gene matches: 5. This CDR3 contains 14 residues. From germline, CDR1 is MNHEY and CDR2 SVGAGI. The CDR3 sequence is CASSPGQETYEQYF. CDR3 DNA: TGTGCCAGCAGTCCGGGACAGGAGACCTACGAGCAGTACTTC.